Below, 24 T cell receptor beta chains from the same sample are listed, as sequenced in a study of T cells in Graves' hyperthyroidism and ophthalmopathy. Regions amplified from RNA transcripts were the TCR beta CDR3 regions. During a first-round RT-PCR of the TCR CDR3, the HTBI primer set was used. MiXCR was run by TCRdb on the multiplex PCR reads, yielding one entry per CDR3 protein. The sample has a few hundred thousand distinct CDR3 sequences, more than 14% seen once; the top ten hold 13%. Sample: blood. These receptors were collected from a woman in her thirties or forties with Graves' hyperthyroidism that later progressed to Graves' ophthalmopathy.

The genes are TRBV10-3 and TRBJ1-1; D gene ambiguous. Looked up from germline, CDR1 is ENHRY and CDR2 is SYGVKD. V was cut by 2 bases and J by 0 bases, with 10 bases left in between. The CDR3 runs to 15 residues. CDR3 DNA sequence: TGTGCCATCAGTGAGGTAGGGCGCATGAACACTGAAGCTTTCTTT. Encoded protein: CAISEVGRMNTEAFF.

This clonotype was detected ten times or more. This chain connects TRBV28 to TRBJ2-7; 7 nucleotides match TRBD2. There are 15 residues in the CDR3. From germline, CDR1 is MDHEN and CDR2 SYDVKM. Trimming at V came to 5 bases and at J to 4 bases, leaving 11 bases not matched to a gene. CDR3 amino acids: CASSPPAGWRYEQYF. The CDR3 DNA follows: TGTGCCAGCAGTCCCCCAGCGGGATGGAGGTACGAGCAGTACTTC. The entire variable domain, with the rest obtained from reference TRBV28 and TRBJ2-7, is as follows: DVKVTQSSRYLVKRTGEKVFLECVQDMDHENMFWYRQDPGLGLRLIYFSYDVKMKEKGDIPEGYSVSREKKERFSLILESASTNQTSMYLCASSPPAGWRYEQYFGPGTRLTVT.

This clonotype was detected ten times or more. The chain combines TRBV5-1 with TRBJ1-1; D is possibly TRBD1 (6 bases). With 7 bases removed from V and 6 bases from J, the gap between germline ends came to 13 bases. There are 12 residues in the CDR3. CDR1 SGHRS and CDR2 YFSETQ come from the germline V gene. DNA of the CDR3: TGCGCCAGCCGATACGGACAGTCTGAAGCTTTCTTT. Its protein is CASRYGQSEAFF. Combining the CDR3 with reference TRBV5-1 and TRBJ1-1 gives the whole variable domain KAGVTQTPRYLIKTRGQQVTLSCSPISGHRSVSWYQQTPGQGLQFLFEYFSETQRNKGNFPGRFSGRQFSNSRSEMNVSTLELGDSALYLCASRYGQSEAFFGQGTRLTVV.

This clonotype was detected ten times or more. The rearrangement joins TRBV19 to TRBJ1-5; no reliable D call. V was clipped by 6 bases and J by 1 base, with 7 bases between them. The germline gives CDR1 LNHDA, CDR2 SQIVND (reference sequence). The CDR3 spans 13 residues. For the CDR3, the DNA is TGTGCCAGTAGGCTTGGGAGCAATCAGCCCCAGCATTTT. This encodes CASRLGSNQPQHF.

This clonotype was counted ten times or more. The chain couples TRBV27 to TRBJ1-5; 8 nucleotides agree with TRBD1. The ends lost 4 bases at V and 5 bases at J; junction bases unmatched: 4. This CDR3 comprises 14 residues. The V gene's germline CDR1 is MNHEY and CDR2 SMNVEV (reference sequence). CDR3 nucleotide sequence: TGTGCCAGCAGTTACGGACAGGGCGATCAGCCCCAGCATTTT. Translating it yields CASSYGQGDQPQHF.

This clonotype came up many times. The chain combines TRBV20-1 with TRBJ1-6; D perhaps matches TRBD1 (6 bases). V lost 1 base, J lost 10 bases, and 14 bases lay in between. The CDR3 has 14 amino acids. Germline CDR1 reads DFQATT; CDR2 reads SNEGSKA (reference sequence). The CDR3 region is CSARGLQGGSPLHF. For the CDR3, the DNA is TGCAGTGCTAGAGGTTTACAGGGAGGATCACCCCTCCACTTT.

The sample holds many counts of this clonotype. The rearrangement uses TRBV19 and TRBJ2-1, with TRBD1 matching 7 bases. Germline V gives CDR1 LNHDA, CDR2 SQIVND (reference sequence). Losses at the gene ends were 7 bases for V and 4 bases for J; bases not matched to a gene: 16. CDR3 size: 17 residues. The CDR3, as DNA: TGTGCCAGTACCCCAGAGCCGGGACAGACGATTTACAATGAGCAGTTCTTC. It specifies CASTPEPGQTIYNEQFF.

This chain joins TRBV7-9 and TRBJ2-1; 12 bases align to TRBD2. The CDR3 contains 18 residues. Germline CDR1 reads SEHNR; CDR2 reads FQNEAQ (reference sequence). V dropped 4 bases and J dropped 0; count of bases not matched to a gene: 7. CDR3 sequence reads: CASSSGTSGRHSYNEQFF. In DNA form, the CDR3 reads TGTGCCAGCAGCTCCGGGACTAGCGGGCGTCACTCCTACAATGAGCAGTTCTTC.

This clonotype was counted ten times or more. V gene TRBV2 combines with J gene TRBJ2-1, with D tentatively TRBD2 (6 bases). CDR1 and CDR2 from the germline V gene are SNHLY and FYNNEI. The V and J ends lost 7 bases and 8 bases respectively, with 12 bases between them. The CDR3 is 12 residues long. The CDR3 nucleotides are TGTGCCAGCATGCCCGGGAGCTATGAGCAGTTCTTC. The encoded protein is CASMPGSYEQFF.

This clonotype is a singleton in its sample. V gene TRBV7-2 combines with J gene TRBJ2-7, with a possible D match to TRBD2 (5 bases). Germline CDR1 and CDR2: SGHTA and FQGNSA. The length of the CDR3 is 15 residues. Between the trimmed V and J ends, which lost 3 bases and 7 bases, there was a span of 19 bases. CDR3 sequence (DNA): TGTGCCAGCAGCTTCCCAAGGACGGGATTTCGGGAGCAGTACTTC. Its protein is CASSFPRTGFREQYF.

In this sample, this clonotype turned up many times. The rearrangement links TRBV7-3 to TRBJ2-2, with 7 bases fitting TRBD2. Trimming removed 6 bases from V and 6 bases from J; junction bases left unmatched: 7. Germline V gives CDR1 SGHTA, CDR2 FQGTGA. This CDR3 comprises 14 residues. CDR3: CASRGWREPGELFF. DNA of the CDR3: TGTGCCAGCAGGGGTTGGCGGGAGCCCGGGGAGCTGTTTTTT.

This clonotype was counted ten times or more. This chain joins TRBV7-2 and TRBJ2-3; 8 bases line up with TRBD1. Germline assignment: CDR1 SGHTA and CDR2 FQGNSA. The CDR3 covers 15 residues. V trimming: 2 bases; J trimming: 4 bases; junction bases outside the gene matches: 5. The CDR3 sequence is CASSLRSGGPDTQYF. The CDR3 region has the DNA TGTGCCAGCAGCTTAAGGTCAGGGGGCCCAGATACGCAGTATTTT.

There are a few counts of this clonotype. One junction end does not reproduce the germline sequence, and a read error may be involved. The chain joins TRBV7-9 to TRBJ1-6; 9 bases are a match to TRBD1. Germline V gene sequence: CDR1 SEHNR, CDR2 FQNEAQ (reference sequence). This CDR3 is built from 18 residues. The CDR3 here is CASSLGRGQGLDNSPLHF. CDR3 DNA: TGTGCCAGCAGTTTAGGGCGAGGACAGGGGCTGGATAATTCACCCCTCCACTTT. Based on the CDR3 plus reference TRBV7-9 and TRBJ1-6, the full variable domain is DTGVSQNPRHKITKRGQNVTFRCDPISEHNRLYWYRQTLGQGPEFLTYFQNEAQLEKSRLLSDRFSAERPKGSFSTLEIQRTEQGDSAMYLCASSLGRGQGLDNSPLHFGNGTRLTVT.

In its sample, this clonotype was seen many times. J is TRBJ2-7 and V is TRBV10-2, with TRBD2 matching over 14 bases. This CDR3 has 19 amino acids. The trim removed 6 bases at V and 1 base at J, leaving 14 bases unmatched. Per germline, CDR1 WSHSY and CDR2 SAAADI. CDR3 DNA: TGCGCCAGCAGCTACCTGGGACTAGCGGGAGAGGTTGGGTCCTACGAGCAGTACTTC. Translating gives CASSYLGLAGEVGSYEQYF.

This clonotype occurred many times. V gene TRBV11-2 combines with J gene TRBJ1-2; D is uncertain. The CDR3 totals 13 residues. Deletions cut 0 bases from V and 4 bases from J, with 6 bases between. Germline-derived CDR1 and CDR2 are SGHAT and FQNNGV. This CDR3 is CASSLDPRYGYTF. CDR3 nucleotides: TGTGCCAGCAGCTTAGACCCCCGCTATGGCTACACCTTC.

This clonotype was detected many times. The genes are TRBV30 and TRBJ2-1; tentative D call: TRBD2 (6 bases). The CDR3 is 16 residues long. Germline V gene lookup returns CDR1 GTSNPN and CDR2 SVGIG (reference sequence). The V and J ends lost 0 bases and 3 bases respectively, with 15 bases between them. DNA of the CDR3: TGTGCCTGGAGTGTACTGAGGACTACGCGCTACAATGAGCAGTTCTTC. It specifies CAWSVLRTTRYNEQFF.

This clonotype was observed many times. The chain employs TRBV27 and TRBJ2-3; 8 bases line up with TRBD1. Germline V gives CDR1 MNHEY, CDR2 SMNVEV (reference sequence). The CDR3 covers 17 residues. J lost 8 bases, V lost 1 base, and 14 bases had no gene match. CDR3 in amino acids: CASSLLFGQGAIGTQYF. The CDR3 DNA reads TGTGCCAGCAGTTTATTATTCGGGCAGGGGGCGATTGGTACGCAGTATTTT.

As concerns this clonotype: This may be a read error: a much more frequent sequence differs by one nucleotide. The rearrangement links TRBV20-1 to TRBJ1-4; D call uncertain. The germline V gene encodes CDR1 DFQATT and CDR2 SNEGSKA (reference sequence). The CDR3 is 14 residues long. The CDR3 sequence: CSASMSGWKEKLSF. The CDR3 DNA reads TGCAGTGCTAGCATGTCGGGTTGGAAGGAAAAACTGTCTTTT.

This clonotype has ten or more counts. The rearrangement joins TRBV7-2 to TRBJ2-5; 7 bases fit TRBD1. Germline V gene data show CDR1 as SGHTA and CDR2 as FQGNSA. CDR3 length: 15 residues. The V gene end was trimmed by 0 bases and the J gene end by 5 bases; junction bases not matched to a gene: 6. As DNA, the CDR3 is TGTGCCAGCAGCTTAGCAGGGGGCGCGGTCGAGACCCAGTACTTC. Its translation: CASSLAGGAVETQYF.

This clonotype was detected many times. The chain joins TRBV27 to TRBJ2-3, with a weak D call TRBD2 (6 bases). This CDR3 has 13 residues. The ends were cut back, 4 bases at V and 4 bases at J, with 9 bases in the middle. Germline CDR1 is MNHEY and CDR2 is SMNVEV (reference sequence). For the CDR3, the DNA is TGTGCCAGCAGTTGGGGGACTCCAGATACGCAGTATTTT. It yields the protein CASSWGTPDTQYF.

In this sample, this clonotype turned up many times. V and J are TRBV20-1 and TRBJ2-1; 14 bases agree with TRBD2. Germline CDR1 and CDR2: DFQATT and SNEGSKA (reference sequence). The CDR3 runs to 15 residues. V shed 5 bases and J 8 bases; nucleotides not matched to a gene: 8. CDR3 sequence: CSAPGLAGVPYEQFF. As DNA, the CDR3 is TGCAGTGCTCCGGGACTAGCGGGAGTTCCCTATGAGCAGTTCTTC.

This sequence joins TRBV19 and TRBJ2-1; D unresolved. The CDR3 extends over 11 amino acids. Trimming stripped 4 bases from V and 9 bases from J, with 7 bases between. Germline CDR1 LNHDA, CDR2 SQIVND (reference sequence). CDR3 sequence (DNA): TGTGCCAGTAGTAGCGCCAGTGAGCAGTTCTTC. Its translation: CASSSASEQFF.

This clonotype was counted between two and nine times. Given a much more abundant clone one base away, this may be a read error. The genes are TRBV3-1 and TRBJ2-1, with 7 bases fitting TRBD2. The ends lost 4 bases at V and 5 bases at J; junction bases unmatched: 11. The CDR3 has 16 residues. Germline V lookup: CDR1 LGHDT, CDR2 YNNKEL (reference sequence). The CDR3 bases are TGTGCCAGCAGCCTCACTTTTAAGGGAGGGGACAATGAGCAGTTCTTC. Its protein product is CASSLTFKGGDNEQFF.

The table lists this clonotype with many counts. V and J are TRBV28 and TRBJ2-7; 7 nucleotides agree with TRBD1. Trimming removed 8 bases from V and 3 bases from J; junction bases left unmatched: 10. Germline values: CDR1 MDHEN, CDR2 SYDVKM. This CDR3 contains 14 residues. The CDR3 DNA reads as TGTGCCAGCGCCACAGGGGACAGAGTCTACGAGCAGTACTTC. This translates into CASATGDRVYEQYF.